The clone carrying this TCR beta chain was recorded once. The V gene end was trimmed by 1 base and the J gene end by 0 bases; junction bases not matched to a gene: 10. Germline CDR1 PRHDT, CDR2 FYEKMQ (reference sequence). The CDR3 has 18 amino acids. Using immunoSEQ multiplex PCR, the repertoire was profiled, and TCRdb retains in-frame clones only, with some absent. The sample consists of 45,000 to 60,000 clones, about 92% of them appearing once. What was sequenced was PBMCs. The chain links TRBV13 to TRBJ2-3; 7 bases align to TRBD2. The clonotype originates from a man in his forties with rheumatoid arthritis. The CDR3 reads CASSLAGGRVTSTDTQYF. The CDR3, as DNA: TGTGCCAGCAGCTTAGCTGGCGGGAGAGTCACTAGCACAGATACGCAGTATTTT. The full variable domain, in which reference TRBV13 and TRBJ2-3 provide the parts outside the CDR3, is AAGVIQSPRHLIKEKRETATLKCYPIPRHDTVYWYQQGPGQDPQFLISFYEKMQSDKGSIPDRFSAQQFSDYHSELNMSSLELGDSALYFCASSLAGGRVTSTDTQYFGPGTRLTVL.